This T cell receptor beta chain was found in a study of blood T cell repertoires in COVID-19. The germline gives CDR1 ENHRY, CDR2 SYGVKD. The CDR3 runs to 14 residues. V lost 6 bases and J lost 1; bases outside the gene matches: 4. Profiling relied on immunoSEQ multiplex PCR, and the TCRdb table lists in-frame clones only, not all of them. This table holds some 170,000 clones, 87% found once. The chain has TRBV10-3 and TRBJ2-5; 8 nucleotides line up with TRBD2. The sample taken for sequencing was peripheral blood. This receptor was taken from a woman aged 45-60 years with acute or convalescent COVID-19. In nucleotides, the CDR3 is TGTGCCATCAGGGCCGGGGGGGTCCAAGAGACCCAGTACTTC. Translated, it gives CAIRAGGVQETQYF.